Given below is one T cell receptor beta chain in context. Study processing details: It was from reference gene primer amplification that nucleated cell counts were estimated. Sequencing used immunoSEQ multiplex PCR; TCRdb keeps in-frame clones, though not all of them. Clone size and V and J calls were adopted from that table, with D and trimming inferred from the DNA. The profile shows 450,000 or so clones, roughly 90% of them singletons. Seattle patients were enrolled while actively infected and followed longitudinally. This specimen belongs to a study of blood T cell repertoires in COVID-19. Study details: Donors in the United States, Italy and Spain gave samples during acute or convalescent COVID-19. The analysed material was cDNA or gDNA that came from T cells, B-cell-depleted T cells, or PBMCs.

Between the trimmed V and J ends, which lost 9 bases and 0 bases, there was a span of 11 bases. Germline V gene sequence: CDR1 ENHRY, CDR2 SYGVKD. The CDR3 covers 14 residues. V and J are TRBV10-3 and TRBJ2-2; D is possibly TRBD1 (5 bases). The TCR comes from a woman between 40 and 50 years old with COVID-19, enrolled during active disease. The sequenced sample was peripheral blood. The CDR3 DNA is TGTGCCATAAGGGGCCAATCGAACACCGGGGAGCTGTTTTTT. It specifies CAIRGQSNTGELFF.